This T cell receptor (beta chain) was identified in a study of graft-versus-host responses after intestinal transplantation. Findings of the study overall: GvH clones surfaced in recipient marrow, some emerging earlier in ileum or blood.

This clone appeared a few times. What it recognizes is unknown. TCRdb keeps only in-frame clones here, not all; method: immunoSEQ multiplex PCR. The table lists about 100,000 clones, roughly nine tenths of them singletons. The CDR3 sequence is 13 residues long. CDR1 is KGHSH and CDR2 is LQKENI in the germline V gene. V lost 2 bases to trimming and J lost 7 bases, with 9 bases between them. The input for sequencing was unstimulated CD4+ T cells sorted from spleen or lymph node cells, taken before transplant. This receptor was taken from a human donor who was the organ donor for an intestinal transplant. J is TRBJ1-3 and V is TRBV18; D unclear. Written as DNA, the CDR3 is TGTGCCAGCTCACCATTGACCTCGAACACCATATATTTT. Its protein is CASSPLTSNTIYF.